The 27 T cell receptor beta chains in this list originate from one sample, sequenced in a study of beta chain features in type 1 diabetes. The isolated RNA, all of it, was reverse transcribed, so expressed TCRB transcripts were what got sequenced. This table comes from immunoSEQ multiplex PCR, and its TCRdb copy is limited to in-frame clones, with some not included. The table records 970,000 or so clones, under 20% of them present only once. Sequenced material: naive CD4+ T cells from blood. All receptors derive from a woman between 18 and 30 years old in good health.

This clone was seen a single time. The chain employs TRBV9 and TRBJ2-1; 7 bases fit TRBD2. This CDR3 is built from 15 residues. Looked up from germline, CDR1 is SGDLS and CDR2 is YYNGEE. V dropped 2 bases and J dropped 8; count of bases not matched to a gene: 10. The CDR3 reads CASSVWGRRGDEQFF. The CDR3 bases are TGTGCCAGCAGCGTTTGGGGACGCCGGGGGGATGAGCAGTTCTTC. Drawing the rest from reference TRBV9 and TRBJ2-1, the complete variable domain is DSGVTQTPKHLITATGQRVTLRCSPRSGDLSVYWYQQSLDQGLQFLIQYYNGEERAKGNILERFSAQQFPDLHSELNLSSLELGDSALYFCASSVWGRRGDEQFFGPGTRLTVL.

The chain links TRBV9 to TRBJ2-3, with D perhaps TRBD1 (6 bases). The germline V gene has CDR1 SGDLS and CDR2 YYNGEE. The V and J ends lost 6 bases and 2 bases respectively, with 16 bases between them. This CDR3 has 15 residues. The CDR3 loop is CASTPGDGLTDTQYF. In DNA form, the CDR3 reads TGTGCCAGCACCCCAGGGGACGGGCTCACAGATACGCAGTATTTT.

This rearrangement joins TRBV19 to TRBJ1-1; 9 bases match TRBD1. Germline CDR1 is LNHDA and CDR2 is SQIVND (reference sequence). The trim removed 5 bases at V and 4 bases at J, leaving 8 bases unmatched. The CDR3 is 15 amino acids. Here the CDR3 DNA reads TGTGCCAGTAGTCTCCCGGGACAGGGCGCCACTGAAGCTTTCTTT. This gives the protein CASSLPGQGATEAFF.

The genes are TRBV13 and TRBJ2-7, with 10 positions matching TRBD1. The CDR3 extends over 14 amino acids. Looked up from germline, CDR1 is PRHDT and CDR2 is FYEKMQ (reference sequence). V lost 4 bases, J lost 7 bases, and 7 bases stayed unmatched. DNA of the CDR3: TGTGCCAGCAGCTGGTGGACAGGGGGTGAAGAGCAGTACTTC. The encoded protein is CASSWWTGGEEQYF.

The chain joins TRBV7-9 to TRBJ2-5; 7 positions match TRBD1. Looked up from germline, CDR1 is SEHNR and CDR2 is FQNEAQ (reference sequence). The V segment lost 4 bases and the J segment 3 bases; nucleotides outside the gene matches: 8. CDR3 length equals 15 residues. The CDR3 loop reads CASSSGRGKEETQYF. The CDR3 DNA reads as TGTGCCAGCAGCTCGGGCAGGGGGAAGGAAGAGACCCAGTACTTC.

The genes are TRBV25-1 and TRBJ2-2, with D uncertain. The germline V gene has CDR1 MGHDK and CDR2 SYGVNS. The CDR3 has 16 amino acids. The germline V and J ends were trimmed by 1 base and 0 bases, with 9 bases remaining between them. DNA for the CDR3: TGTGCCAGCAGTGAATCCTACACTGCGAACACCGGGGAGCTGTTTTTT. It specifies CASSESYTANTGELFF.

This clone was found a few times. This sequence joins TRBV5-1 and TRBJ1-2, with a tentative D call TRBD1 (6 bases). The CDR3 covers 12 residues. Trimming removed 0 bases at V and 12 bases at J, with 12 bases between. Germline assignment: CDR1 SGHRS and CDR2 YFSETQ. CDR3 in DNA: TGCGCCAGCAGCTTGGCCGGACAGTTCCACACCTTC. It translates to CASSLAGQFHTF.

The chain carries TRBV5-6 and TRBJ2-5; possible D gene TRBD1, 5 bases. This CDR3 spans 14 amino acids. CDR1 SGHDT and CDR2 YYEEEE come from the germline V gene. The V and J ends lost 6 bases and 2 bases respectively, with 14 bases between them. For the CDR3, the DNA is TGTGCCAGCAATAGGGGTCGACTGCAAGAGACCCAGTACTTC. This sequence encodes CASNRGRLQETQYF.

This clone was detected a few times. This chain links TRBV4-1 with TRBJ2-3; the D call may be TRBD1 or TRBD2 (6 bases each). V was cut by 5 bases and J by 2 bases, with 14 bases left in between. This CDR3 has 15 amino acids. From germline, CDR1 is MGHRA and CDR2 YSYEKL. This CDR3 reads CASSKGGRDTDTQYF. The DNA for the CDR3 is TGCGCCAGCAGCAAAGGGGGGCGTGACACAGATACGCAGTATTTT.

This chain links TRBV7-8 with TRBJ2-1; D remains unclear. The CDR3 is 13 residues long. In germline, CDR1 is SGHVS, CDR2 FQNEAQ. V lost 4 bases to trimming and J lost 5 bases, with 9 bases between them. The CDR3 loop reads CASSSIRDNEQFF. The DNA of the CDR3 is TGTGCCAGCAGCTCCATTAGGGACAATGAGCAGTTCTTC.

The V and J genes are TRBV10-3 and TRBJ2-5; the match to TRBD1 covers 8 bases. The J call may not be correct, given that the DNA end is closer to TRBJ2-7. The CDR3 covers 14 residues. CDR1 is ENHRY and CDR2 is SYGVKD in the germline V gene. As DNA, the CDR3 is TGTGCCATCAGGATGGCGGGACAGGCCTACGAGCAGTACTTC. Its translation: CAIRMAGQAYEQYF.

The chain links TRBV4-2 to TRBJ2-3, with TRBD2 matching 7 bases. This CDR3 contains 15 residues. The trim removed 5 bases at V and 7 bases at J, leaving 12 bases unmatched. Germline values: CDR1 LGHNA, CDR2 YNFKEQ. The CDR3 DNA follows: TGTGCCAGCAGCTCCTTCCGGGGAGGGCCTTATACGCAGTATTTT. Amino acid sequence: CASSSFRGGPYTQYF.

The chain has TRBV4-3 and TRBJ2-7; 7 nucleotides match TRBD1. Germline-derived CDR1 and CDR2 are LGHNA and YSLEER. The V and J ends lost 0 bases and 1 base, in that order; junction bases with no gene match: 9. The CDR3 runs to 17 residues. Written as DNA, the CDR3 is TGCGCCAGCAGCCAAGATGAAGAGGGGGCAGGATCCTACGAGCAGTACTTC. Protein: CASSQDEEGAGSYEQYF.

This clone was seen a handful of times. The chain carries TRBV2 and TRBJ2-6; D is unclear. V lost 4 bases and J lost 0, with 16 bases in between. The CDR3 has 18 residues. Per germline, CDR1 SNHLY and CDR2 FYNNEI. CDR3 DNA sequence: TGTGCCAGCAGTGCTCGCGTCGTCGTATCCTCTGGGGCCAACGTCCTGACTTTC. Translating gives CASSARVVVSSGANVLTF.

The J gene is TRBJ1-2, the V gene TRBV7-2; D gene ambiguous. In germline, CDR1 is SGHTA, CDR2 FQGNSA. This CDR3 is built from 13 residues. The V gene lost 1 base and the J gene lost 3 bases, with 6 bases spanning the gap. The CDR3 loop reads CASSLGLYYGYTF. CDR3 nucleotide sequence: TGTGCCAGCAGCTTAGGGCTGTACTATGGCTACACCTTC. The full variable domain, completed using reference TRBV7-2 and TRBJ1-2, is GAGVSQSPSNKVTEKGKDVELRCDPISGHTALYWYRQSLGQGLEFLIYFQGNSAPDKSGLPSDRFSAERTGGSVSTLTIQRTQQEDSAVYLCASSLGLYYGYTFGSGTRLTVV.

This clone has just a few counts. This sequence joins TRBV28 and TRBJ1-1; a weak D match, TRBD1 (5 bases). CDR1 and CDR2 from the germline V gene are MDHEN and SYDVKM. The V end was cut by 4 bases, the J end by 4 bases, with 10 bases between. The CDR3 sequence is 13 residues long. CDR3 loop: CASSWRGSTEAFF. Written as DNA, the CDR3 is TGTGCCAGCAGTTGGAGGGGCAGCACTGAAGCTTTCTTT.

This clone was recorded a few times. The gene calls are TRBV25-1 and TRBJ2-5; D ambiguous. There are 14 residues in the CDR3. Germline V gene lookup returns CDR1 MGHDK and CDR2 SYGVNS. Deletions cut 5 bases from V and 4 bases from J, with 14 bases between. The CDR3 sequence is CASSFGGTIETQYF. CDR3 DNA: TGTGCCAGCAGTTTTGGTGGCACAATAGAGACCCAGTACTTC.

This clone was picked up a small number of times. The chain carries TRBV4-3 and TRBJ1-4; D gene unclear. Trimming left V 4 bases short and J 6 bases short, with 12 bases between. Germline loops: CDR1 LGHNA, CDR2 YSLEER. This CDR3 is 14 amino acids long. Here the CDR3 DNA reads TGCGCCAGCAGCCGTGGGGTCTGGGATGAAAAACTGTTTTTT. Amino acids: CASSRGVWDEKLFF.

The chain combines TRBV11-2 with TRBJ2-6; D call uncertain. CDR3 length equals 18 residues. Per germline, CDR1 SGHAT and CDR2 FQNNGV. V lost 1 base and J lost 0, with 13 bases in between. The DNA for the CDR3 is TGTGCCAGCAGCTTAGTCTTAACCTCCACCTCTGGGGCCAACGTCCTGACTTTC. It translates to CASSLVLTSTSGANVLTF.

The CDR3 coding sequence is TGTGCCAGCAGCTTAGTAGTCGGGGGGCCGACGCTGAGGGTCAATGAGCAGTTCTTC. Amino acid sequence: CASSLVVGGPTLRVNEQFF. V gene TRBV7-8 combines with J gene TRBJ2-1; a weak D match, TRBD2 (7 bases). Looked up from germline, CDR1 is SGHVS and CDR2 is FQNEAQ. The CDR3 is 19 amino acids. The V end was cut by 1 base, the J end by 6 bases, with 25 bases between.

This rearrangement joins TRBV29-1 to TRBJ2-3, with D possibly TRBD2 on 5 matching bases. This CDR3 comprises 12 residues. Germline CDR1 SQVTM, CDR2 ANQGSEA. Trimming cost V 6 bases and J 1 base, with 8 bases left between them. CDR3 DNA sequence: TGCAGCGTCGTTAGCGGCACAGATACGCAGTATTTT. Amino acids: CSVVSGTDTQYF.

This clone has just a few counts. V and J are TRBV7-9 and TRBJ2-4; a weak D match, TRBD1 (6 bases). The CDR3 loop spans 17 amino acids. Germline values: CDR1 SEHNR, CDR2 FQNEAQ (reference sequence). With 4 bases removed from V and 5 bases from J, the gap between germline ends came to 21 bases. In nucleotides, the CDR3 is TGTGCCAGCAGCTCCTCAGCTACACAGGGATTTCAAAACATTCAGTACTTC. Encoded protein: CASSSSATQGFQNIQYF. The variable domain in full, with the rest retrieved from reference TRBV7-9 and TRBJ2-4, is DTGVSQNPRHKITKRGQNVTFRCDPISEHNRLYWYRQTLGQGPEFLTYFQNEAQLEKSRLLSDRFSAERPKGSFSTLEIQRTEQGDSAMYLCASSSSATQGFQNIQYFGAGTRLSVL.

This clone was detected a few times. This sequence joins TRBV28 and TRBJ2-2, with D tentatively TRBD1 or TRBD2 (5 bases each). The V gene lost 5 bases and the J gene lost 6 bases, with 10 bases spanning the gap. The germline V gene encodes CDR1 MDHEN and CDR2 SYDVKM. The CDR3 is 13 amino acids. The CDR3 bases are TGTGCCAGCAGTCGGGGCTCACCCGGGGAGCTGTTTTTT. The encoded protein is CASSRGSPGELFF.

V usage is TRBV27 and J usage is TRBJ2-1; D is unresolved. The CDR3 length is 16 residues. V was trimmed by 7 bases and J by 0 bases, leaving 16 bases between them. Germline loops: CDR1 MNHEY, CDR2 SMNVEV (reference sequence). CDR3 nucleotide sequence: TGTGCCAGCATCTCGGGCTCTTTTTTCTCCTACAATGAGCAGTTCTTC. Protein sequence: CASISGSFFSYNEQFF.

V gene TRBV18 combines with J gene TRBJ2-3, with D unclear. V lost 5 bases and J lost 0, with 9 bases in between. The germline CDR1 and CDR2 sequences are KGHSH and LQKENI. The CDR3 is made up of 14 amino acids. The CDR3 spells CASSGQVSTDTQYF. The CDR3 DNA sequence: TGTGCCAGCTCAGGGCAAGTCAGCACAGATACGCAGTATTTT.

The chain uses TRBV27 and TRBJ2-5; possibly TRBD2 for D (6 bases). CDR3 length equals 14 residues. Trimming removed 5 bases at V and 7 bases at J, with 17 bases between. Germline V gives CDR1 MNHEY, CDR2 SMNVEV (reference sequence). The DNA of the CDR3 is TGTGCCAGCAGTGCCTCTACTAGGAGGGGGACCCAGTACTTC. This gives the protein CASSASTRRGTQYF.

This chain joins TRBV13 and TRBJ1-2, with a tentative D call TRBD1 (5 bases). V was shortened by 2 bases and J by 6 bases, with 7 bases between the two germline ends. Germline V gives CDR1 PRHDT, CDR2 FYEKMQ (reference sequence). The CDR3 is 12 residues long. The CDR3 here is CASSLSGDGYTF. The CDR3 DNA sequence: TGTGCCAGCAGCTTATCGGGGGATGGCTACACCTTC.